The rows below give T cell receptor beta chains drawn from one sample of a study of T cell responses to AZD1222 COVID-19 vaccine. This table comes from immunoSEQ multiplex PCR, and its TCRdb copy is limited to in-frame clones, with some not included. Among around 120,000 clones, around 93% were seen once, and the ten largest hold about 5%. The source was peripheral blood, collected 28 days after the second AZD1222 dose. Receptors were obtained from an adult who received the AZD1222 COVID-19 vaccine. The CDR3 runs from the conserved cysteine through the conserved F or W. Clone size is stated in some rows and not others, as once, few, many or a class when expanded.

>TRBV27|.
CASSLLAGQAYEQYF
>TRBV5-1|.
CASSLTGTDYNEQFF
>TRBV30|.
CAWETGSKETQYF
>TRBV9|.
CASSYPGQGFTDTQYF
>TRBV7-2|once
CASSAGQGPYEQYF
>TRBV3-1/TRBV3-2|.
CASSQGQGTYEQYF
>TRBV15|once
CATSRDLDAEQYF
>TRBV5-1|.
CASSFGQGDEQYF
>TRBV14|.
CASGRPGGETQYF
>TRBV7-2|.
CASSFLASGGSYEQYF
>TRBV5-1|once
CASSENEGQGVGGYTF
>TRBV11-1|once
CASSFGPTNTGELFF
>TRBV2|.
CASSQPGQGINTEAFF
>TRBV21-1|.
CASRPFSGGFKNIQYF
>TRBV7-8|.
CASSPTTDTQYF
>TRBV18|.
CASSPPGGSTGELFF
>TRBV29-1|.
CSVTLPTGELFF
>TRBV15|.
CATSPRLIETQYF
>TRBV29-1|.
CSVEDQGITEAFF
>TRBV5-1|.
CASSREQVLSGNTIYF
>TRBV27|.
CASSFVGTGGVTEAFF
>TRBV12-3/TRBV12-4|once
CASSLAENTEAFF